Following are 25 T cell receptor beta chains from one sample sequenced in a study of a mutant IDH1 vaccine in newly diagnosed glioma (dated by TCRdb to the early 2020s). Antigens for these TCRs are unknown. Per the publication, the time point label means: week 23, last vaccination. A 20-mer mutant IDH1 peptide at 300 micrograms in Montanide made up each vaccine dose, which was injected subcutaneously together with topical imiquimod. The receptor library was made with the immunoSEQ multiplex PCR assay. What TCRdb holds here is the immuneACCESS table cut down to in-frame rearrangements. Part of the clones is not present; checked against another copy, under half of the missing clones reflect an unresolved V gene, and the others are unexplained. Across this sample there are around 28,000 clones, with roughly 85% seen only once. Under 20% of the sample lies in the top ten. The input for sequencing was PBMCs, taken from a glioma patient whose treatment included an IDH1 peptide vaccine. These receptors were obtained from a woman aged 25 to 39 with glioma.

The CDR3 reads CASSLRTSFGNEQFF. The CDR3, as DNA: TGCGCCAGCAGCTTAAGGACTAGCTTCGGCAATGAGCAGTTCTTC. The V call is TRBV5-1, the J call TRBJ2-1, with 8 bases lining up with TRBD2. The CDR3 length is 15 residues. The trim removed 2 bases at V and 6 bases at J, leaving 7 bases unmatched. In germline, CDR1 is SGHRS, CDR2 YFSETQ.

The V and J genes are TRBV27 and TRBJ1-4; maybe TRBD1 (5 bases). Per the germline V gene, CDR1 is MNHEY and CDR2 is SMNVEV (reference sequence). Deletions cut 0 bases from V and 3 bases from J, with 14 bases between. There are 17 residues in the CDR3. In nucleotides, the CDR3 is TGTGCCAGCAGTTTATCGACGTCGGGGGTCGCTAATGAAAAACTGTTTTTT. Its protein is CASSLSTSGVANEKLFF.

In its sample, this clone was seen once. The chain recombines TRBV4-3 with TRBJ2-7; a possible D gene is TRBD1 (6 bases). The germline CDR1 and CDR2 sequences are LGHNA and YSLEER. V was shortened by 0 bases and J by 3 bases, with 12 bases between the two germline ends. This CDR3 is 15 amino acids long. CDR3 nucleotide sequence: TGCGCCAGCAGCCAAGATCAAAACAGGGTCTACGAGCAGTACTTC. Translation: CASSQDQNRVYEQYF.

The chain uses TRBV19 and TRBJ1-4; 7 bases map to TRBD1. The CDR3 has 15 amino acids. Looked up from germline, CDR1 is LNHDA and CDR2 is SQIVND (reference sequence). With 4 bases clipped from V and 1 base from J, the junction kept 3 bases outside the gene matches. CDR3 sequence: CASSSQGGTNEKLFF. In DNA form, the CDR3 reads TGTGCCAGTAGTAGCCAGGGGGGAACTAATGAAAAACTGTTTTTT.

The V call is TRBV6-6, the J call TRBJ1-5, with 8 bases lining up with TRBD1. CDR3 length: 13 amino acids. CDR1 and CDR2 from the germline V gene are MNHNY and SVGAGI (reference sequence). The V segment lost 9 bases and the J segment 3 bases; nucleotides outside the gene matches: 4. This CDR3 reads CASQDRDNQPQHF. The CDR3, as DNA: TGTGCCAGTCAGGACAGGGACAATCAGCCCCAGCATTTT.

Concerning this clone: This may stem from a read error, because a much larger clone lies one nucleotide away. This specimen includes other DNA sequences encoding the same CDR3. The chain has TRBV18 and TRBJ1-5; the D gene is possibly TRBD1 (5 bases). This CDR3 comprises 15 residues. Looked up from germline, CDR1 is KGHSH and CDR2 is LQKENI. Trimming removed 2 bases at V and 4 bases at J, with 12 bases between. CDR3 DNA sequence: TGTGCCAGCTCACCAGATAGGGGAGGGAATCAGCCCCAGCATTTT. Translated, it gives CASSPDRGGNQPQHF. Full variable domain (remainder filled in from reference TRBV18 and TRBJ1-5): NAGVMQNPRHLVRRRGQEARLRCSPMKGHSHVYWYRQLPEEGLKFMVYLQKENIIDESGMPKERFSAEFPKEGPSILRIQQVVRGDSAAYFCASSPDRGGNQPQHFGDGTRLSIL.

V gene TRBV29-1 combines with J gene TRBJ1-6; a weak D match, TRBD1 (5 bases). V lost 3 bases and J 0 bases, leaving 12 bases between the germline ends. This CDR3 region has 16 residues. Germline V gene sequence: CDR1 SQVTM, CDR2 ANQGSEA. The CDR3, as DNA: TGCAGCGTTGATGAGGGGACGAGCTCCTATAATTCACCCCTCCACTTT. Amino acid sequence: CSVDEGTSSYNSPLHF. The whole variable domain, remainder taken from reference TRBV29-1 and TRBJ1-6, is SAVISQKPSRDICQRGTSLTIQCQVDSQVTMMFWYRQQPGQSLTLIATANQGSEATYESGFVIDKFPISRPNLTFSTLTVSNMSPEDSSIYLCSVDEGTSSYNSPLHFGNGTRLTVT.

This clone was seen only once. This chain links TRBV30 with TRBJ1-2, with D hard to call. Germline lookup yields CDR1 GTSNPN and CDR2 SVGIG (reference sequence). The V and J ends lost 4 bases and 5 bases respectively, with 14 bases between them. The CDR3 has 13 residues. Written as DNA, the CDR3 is TGTGCCTGGACCAGTTCCCCCGAATATGGCTACACCTTC. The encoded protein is CAWTSSPEYGYTF.

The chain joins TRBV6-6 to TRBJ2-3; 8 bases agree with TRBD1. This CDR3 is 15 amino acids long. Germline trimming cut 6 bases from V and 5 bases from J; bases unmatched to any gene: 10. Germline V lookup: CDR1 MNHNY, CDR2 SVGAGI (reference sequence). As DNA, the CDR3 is TGTGCCAGCAGGCAACGGACAGGGACAAAAGATACGCAGTATTTT. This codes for CASRQRTGTKDTQYF.

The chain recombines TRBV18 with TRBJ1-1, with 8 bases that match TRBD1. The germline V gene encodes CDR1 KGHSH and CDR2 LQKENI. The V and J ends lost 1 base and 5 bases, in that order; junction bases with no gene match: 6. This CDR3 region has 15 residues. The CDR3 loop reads CASSPLGTGGTEAFF. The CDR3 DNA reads TGTGCCAGCTCACCACTGGGGACAGGAGGAACTGAAGCTTTCTTT.

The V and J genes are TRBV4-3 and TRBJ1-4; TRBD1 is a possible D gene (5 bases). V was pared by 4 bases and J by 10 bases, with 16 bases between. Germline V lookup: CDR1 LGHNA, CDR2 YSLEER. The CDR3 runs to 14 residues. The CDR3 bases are TGCGCCAGCAGCCCCGGGACCCGGTGGGTAAAACTGTTTTTT. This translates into CASSPGTRWVKLFF.

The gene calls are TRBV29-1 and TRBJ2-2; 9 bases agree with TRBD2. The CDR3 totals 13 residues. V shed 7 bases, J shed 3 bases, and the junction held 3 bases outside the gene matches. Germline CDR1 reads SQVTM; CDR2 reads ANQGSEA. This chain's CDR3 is CSGGGADTGELFF. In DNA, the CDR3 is TGCAGCGGCGGGGGGGCAGACACCGGGGAGCTGTTTTTT.

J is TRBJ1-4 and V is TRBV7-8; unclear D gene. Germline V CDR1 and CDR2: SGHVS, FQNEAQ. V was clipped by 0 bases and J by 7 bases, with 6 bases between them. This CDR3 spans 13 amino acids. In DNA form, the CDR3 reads TGTGCCAGCAGCTTAGCGACCTTTGAAAAACTGTTTTTT. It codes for CASSLATFEKLFF.

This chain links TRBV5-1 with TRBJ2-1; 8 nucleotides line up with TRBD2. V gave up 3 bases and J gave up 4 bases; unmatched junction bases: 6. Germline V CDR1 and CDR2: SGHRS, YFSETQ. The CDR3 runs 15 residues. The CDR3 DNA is TGCGCCAGCAGCTCCGGGGGGGCCATGTACAATGAGCAGTTCTTC. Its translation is CASSSGGAMYNEQFF.

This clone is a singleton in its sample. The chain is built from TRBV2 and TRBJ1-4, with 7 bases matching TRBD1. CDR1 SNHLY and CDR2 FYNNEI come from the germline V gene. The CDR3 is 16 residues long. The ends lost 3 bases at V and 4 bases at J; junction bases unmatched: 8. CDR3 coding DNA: TGTGCCAGCAGTGAGCAGCGGACAGGCCTTAATGAAAAACTGTTTTTT. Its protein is CASSEQRTGLNEKLFF.

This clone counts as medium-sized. The CDR3 DNA reads as TGTGCCAGTAGTCCGGGACAGGCCTCTGGGGCCAACGTCCTGACTTTC. The encoded protein is CASSPGQASGANVLTF. V usage is TRBV19 and J usage is TRBJ2-6, with 8 bases identical to TRBD1. The V gene end was trimmed by 5 bases and the J gene end by 0 bases; junction bases not matched to a gene: 3. Germline V gene lookup returns CDR1 LNHDA and CDR2 SQIVND (reference sequence). There are 16 residues in the CDR3.

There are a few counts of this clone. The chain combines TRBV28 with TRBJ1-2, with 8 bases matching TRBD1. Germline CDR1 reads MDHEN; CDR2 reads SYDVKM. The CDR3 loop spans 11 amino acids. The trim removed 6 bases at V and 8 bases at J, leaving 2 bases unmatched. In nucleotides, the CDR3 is TGTGCCAGCAGGACAGGGGAGGGCTACACCTTC. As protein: CASRTGEGYTF.

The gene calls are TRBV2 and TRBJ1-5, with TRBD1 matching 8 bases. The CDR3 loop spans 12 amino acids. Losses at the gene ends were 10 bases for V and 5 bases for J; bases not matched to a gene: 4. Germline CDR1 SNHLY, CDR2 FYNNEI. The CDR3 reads CATEGQDQPQHF. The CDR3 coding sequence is TGTGCCACTGAGGGACAGGATCAGCCCCAGCATTTT.

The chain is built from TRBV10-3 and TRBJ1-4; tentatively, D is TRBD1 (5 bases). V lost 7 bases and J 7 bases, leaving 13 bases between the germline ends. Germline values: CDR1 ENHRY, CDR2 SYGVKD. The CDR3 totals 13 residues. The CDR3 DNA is TGTGCCATCAAGGGGCAACTAATTGAAAAACTGTTTTTT. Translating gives CAIKGQLIEKLFF.

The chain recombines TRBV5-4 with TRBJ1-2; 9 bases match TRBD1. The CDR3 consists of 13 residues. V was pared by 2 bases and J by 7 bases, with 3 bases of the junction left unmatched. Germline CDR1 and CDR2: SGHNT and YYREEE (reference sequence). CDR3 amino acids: CASSFTGGSGYTF. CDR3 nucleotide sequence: TGTGCCAGCAGCTTTACAGGGGGCTCTGGCTACACCTTC. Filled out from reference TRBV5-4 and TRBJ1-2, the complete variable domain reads ETGVTQSPTHLIKTRGQQVTLRCSSQSGHNTVSWYQQALGQGPQFIFQYYREEENGRGNFPPRFSGLQFPNYSSELNVNALELDDSALYLCASSFTGGSGYTFGSGTRLTVV.

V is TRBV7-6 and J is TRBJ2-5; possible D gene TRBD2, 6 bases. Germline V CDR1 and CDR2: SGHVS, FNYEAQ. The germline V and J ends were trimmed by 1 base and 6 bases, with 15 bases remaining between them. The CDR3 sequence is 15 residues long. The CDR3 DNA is TGTGCCAGCAGCTTAGTTGCGGGAACTCCCCAGACCCAGTACTTC. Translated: CASSLVAGTPQTQYF.

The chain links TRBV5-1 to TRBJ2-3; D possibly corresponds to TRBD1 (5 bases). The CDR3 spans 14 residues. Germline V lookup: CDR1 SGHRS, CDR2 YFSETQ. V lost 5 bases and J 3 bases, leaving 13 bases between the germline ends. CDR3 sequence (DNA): TGCGCCAGCAGGTTTGACAGTTCGACAGATACGCAGTATTTT. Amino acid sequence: CASRFDSSTDTQYF.

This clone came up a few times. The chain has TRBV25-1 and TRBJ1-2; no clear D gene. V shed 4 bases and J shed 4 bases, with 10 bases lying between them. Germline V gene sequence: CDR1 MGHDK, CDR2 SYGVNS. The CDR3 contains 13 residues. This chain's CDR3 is CASSGGVIYGYTF. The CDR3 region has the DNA TGTGCCAGCAGTGGGGGAGTAATCTATGGCTACACCTTC.

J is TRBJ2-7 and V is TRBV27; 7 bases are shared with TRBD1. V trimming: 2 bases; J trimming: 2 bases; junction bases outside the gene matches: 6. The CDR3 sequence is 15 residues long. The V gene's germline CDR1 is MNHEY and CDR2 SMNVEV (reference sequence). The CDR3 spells CASSLKGQSTYEQYF. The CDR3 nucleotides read TGTGCCAGCAGTTTAAAGGGACAGTCAACCTACGAGCAGTACTTC.

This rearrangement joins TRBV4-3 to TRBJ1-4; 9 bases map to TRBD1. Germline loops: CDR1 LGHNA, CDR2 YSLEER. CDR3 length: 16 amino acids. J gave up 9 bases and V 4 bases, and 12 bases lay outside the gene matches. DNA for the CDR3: TGCGCCAGCAGCCCCCGTCTTGGGACAGGGATAAAAAAACTGTTTTTT. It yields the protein CASSPRLGTGIKKLFF.